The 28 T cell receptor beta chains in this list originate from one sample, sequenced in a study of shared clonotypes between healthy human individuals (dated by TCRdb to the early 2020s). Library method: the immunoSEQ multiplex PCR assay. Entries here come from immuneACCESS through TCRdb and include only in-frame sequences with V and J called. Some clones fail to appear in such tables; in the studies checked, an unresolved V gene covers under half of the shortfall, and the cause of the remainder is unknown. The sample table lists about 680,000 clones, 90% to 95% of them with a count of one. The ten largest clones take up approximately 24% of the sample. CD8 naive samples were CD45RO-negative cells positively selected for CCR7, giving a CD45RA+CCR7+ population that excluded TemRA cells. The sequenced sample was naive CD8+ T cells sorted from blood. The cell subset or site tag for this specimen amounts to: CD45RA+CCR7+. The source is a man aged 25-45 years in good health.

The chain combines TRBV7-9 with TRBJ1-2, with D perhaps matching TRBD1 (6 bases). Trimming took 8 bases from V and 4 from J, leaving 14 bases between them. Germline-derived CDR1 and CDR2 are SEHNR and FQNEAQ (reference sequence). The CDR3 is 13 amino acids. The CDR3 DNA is TGTGCCAGCTCCGACGCGGGGGCCTATGGCTACACCTTC. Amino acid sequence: CASSDAGAYGYTF.

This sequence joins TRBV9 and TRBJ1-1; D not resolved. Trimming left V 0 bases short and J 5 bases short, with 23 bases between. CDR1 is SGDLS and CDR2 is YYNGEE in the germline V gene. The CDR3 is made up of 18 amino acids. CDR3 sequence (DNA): TGTGCCAGCAGCGTAGACTGGGCTGACGGCACAAAGGGAACTGAAGCTTTCTTT. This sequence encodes CASSVDWADGTKGTEAFF.

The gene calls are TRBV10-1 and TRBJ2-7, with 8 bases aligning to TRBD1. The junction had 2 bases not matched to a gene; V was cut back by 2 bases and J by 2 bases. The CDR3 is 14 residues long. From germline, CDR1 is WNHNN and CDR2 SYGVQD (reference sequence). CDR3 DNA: TGCGCCAGCAGTGAGGACAGGGGCCCCTACGAGCAGTACTTC. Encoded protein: CASSEDRGPYEQYF.

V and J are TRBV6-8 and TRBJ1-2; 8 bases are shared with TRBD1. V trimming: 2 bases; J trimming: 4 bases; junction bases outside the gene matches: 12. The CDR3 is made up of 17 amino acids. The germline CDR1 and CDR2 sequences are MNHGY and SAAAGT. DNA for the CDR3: TGTGCCAGCAGTTACAATTATCAGGGGGCGCCGCGCTATGGCTACACCTTC. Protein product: CASSYNYQGAPRYGYTF.

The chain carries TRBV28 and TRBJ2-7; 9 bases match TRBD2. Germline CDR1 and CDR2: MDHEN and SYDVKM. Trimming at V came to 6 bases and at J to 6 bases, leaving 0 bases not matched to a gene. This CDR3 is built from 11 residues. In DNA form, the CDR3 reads TGTGCCAGCAGGCGGGAGGGCGAGCAGTACTTC. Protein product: CASRREGEQYF. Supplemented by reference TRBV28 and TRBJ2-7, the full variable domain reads DVKVTQSSRYLVKRTGEKVFLECVQDMDHENMFWYRQDPGLGLRLIYFSYDVKMKEKGDIPEGYSVSREKKERFSLILESASTNQTSMYLCASRREGEQYFGPGTRLTVT.

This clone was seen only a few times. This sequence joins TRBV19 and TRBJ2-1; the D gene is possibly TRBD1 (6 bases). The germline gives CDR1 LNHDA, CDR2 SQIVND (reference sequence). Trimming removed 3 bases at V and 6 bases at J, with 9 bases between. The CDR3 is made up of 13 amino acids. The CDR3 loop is CASSISRGNEQFF. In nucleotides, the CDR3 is TGTGCCAGTAGTATTAGCAGGGGCAATGAGCAGTTCTTC.

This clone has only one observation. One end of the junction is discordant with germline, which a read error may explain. The CDR3 bases are TGTGCTAGCAGCTCTCGGACTAGCGGGTTCCAAGAGACCCAGTACTTC. As protein: CASSSRTSGFQETQYF. The V and J genes are TRBV7-7 and TRBJ2-5; 11 bases match TRBD2. The CDR3 is 16 residues long. Germline CDR1 and CDR2: SSHAT and FNYEAQ (reference sequence).

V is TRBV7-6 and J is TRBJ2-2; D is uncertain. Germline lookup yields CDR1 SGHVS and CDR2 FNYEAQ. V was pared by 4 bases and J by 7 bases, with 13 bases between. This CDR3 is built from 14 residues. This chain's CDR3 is CASSSGPQRGELFF. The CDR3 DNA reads TGTGCCAGCAGCTCCGGACCGCAGCGCGGGGAGCTGTTTTTT.

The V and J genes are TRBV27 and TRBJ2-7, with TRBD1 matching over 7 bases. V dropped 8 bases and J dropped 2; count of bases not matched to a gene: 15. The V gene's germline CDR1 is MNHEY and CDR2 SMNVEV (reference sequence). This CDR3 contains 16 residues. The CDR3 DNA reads TGTGCCAGCGCCCGGGACAGCCCAGACAATCCCTACGAGCAGTACTTC. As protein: CASARDSPDNPYEQYF.

This chain's CDR3 is CASSYAAYNEQFF. CDR3 DNA: TGTGCCAGCAGTTACGCGGCCTACAATGAGCAGTTCTTC. This chain joins TRBV6-6 and TRBJ2-1; no firm D call. CDR3 length: 13 residues. The V gene lost 2 bases and the J gene lost 2 bases, with 4 bases spanning the gap. Germline V gene sequence: CDR1 MNHNY, CDR2 SVGAGI (reference sequence).

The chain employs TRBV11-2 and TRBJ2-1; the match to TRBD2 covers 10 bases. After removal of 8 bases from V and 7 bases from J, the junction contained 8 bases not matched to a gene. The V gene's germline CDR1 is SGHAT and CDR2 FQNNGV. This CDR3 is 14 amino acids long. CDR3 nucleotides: TGTGCCAGCGAGCGGGAGGGGGTTATAAATGAGCAGTTCTTC. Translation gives CASEREGVINEQFF.

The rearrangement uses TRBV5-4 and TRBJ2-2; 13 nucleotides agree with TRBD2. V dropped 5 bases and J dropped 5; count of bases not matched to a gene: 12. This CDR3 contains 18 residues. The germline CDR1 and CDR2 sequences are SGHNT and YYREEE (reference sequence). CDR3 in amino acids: CASSLGTSGVAETGELFF. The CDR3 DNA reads TGTGCCAGCAGTTTAGGGACTAGCGGGGTCGCGGAGACCGGGGAGCTGTTTTTT.

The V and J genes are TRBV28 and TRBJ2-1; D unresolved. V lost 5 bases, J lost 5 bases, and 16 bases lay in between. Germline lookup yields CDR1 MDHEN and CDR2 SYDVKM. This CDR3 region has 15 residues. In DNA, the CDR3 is TGTGCCAGCAGTCCATCAATTTATAAGAACAATGAGCAGTTCTTC. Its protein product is CASSPSIYKNNEQFF.

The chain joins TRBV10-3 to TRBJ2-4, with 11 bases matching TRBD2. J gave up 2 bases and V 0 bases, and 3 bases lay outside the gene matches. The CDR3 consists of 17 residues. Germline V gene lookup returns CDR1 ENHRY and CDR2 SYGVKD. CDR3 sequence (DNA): TGTGCCATCAGTGAGTCTAGCGGGAGGGTGACCAAAAACATTCAGTACTTC. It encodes CAISESSGRVTKNIQYF.

The CDR3 DNA reads as TGTGCCAGCAGCTTAGCCCCGGGTCTAGCAAAATACAATGAGCAGTTCTTC. This codes for CASSLAPGLAKYNEQFF. The chain links TRBV11-3 to TRBJ2-1; tentative D call: TRBD2 (5 bases). The V end lost 1 base, the J end lost 4 bases, and 17 bases lay between the germline ends. The CDR3 has 17 amino acids. Germline CDR1 reads SGHNT; CDR2 reads YENEEA.

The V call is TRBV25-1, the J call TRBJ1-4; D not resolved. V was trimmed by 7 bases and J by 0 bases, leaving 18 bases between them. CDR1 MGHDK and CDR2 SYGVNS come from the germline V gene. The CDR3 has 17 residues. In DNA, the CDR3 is TGTGCCAGCACCGCCCCGTATGGGGATGCAACTAATGAAAAACTGTTTTTT. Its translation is CASTAPYGDATNEKLFF.

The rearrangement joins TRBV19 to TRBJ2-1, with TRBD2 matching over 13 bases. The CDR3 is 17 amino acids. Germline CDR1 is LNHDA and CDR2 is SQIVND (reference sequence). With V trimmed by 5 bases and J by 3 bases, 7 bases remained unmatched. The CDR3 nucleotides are TGTGCCAGTAGTCCCCGGACTAGCGGGAGCGTCTACAATGAGCAGTTCTTC. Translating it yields CASSPRTSGSVYNEQFF.

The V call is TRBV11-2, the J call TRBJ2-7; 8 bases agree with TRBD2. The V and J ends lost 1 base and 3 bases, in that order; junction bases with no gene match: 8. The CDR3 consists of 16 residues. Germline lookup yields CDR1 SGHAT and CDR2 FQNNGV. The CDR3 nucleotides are TGTGCCAGCAGCTTAGTGGGTCGGGAGGGCCTCTACGAGCAGTACTTC. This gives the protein CASSLVGREGLYEQYF.

CDR3 DNA sequence: TGTGCCAGCTCACCACTTAAGACAGATTACACCATATATTTT. This sequence encodes CASSPLKTDYTIYF. This chain links TRBV18 with TRBJ1-3, with TRBD1 as a possible D gene (5 bases). V lost 1 base to trimming and J lost 8 bases, with 12 bases between them. Germline V gene data show CDR1 as KGHSH and CDR2 as LQKENI. This CDR3 spans 14 amino acids.

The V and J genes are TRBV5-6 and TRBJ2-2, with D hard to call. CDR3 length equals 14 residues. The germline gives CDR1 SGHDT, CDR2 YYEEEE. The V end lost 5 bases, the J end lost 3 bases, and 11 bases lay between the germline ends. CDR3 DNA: TGTGCCAGCAGGACTGATTATCACACCGGGGAGCTGTTTTTT. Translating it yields CASRTDYHTGELFF.

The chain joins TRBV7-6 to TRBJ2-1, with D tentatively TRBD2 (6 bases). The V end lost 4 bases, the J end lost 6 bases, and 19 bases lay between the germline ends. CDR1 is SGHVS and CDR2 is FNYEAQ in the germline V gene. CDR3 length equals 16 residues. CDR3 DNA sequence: TGTGCCAGCAGCTCAACAATGGGGAGGACCTCCAATGAGCAGTTCTTC. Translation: CASSSTMGRTSNEQFF.

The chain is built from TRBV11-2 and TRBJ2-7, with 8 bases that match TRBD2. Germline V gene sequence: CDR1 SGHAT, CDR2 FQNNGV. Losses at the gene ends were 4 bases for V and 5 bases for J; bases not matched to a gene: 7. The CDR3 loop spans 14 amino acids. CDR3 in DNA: TGTGCCAGCAGCTATGGGACGGGGGGGAACGAGCAGTACTTC. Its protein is CASSYGTGGNEQYF.

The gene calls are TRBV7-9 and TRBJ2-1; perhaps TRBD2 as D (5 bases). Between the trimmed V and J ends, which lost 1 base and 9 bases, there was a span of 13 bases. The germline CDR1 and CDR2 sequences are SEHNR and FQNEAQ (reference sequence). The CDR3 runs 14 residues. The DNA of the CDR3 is TGTGCCAGCAGCTTAGAGGCGGGCTTGGGTGAGCAGTTCTTC. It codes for CASSLEAGLGEQFF.

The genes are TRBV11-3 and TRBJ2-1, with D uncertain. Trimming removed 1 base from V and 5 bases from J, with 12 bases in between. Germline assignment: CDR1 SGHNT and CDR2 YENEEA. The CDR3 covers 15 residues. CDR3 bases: TGTGCCAGCAGCTTAGGGTTGGGTATGGACAATGAGCAGTTCTTC. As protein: CASSLGLGMDNEQFF.

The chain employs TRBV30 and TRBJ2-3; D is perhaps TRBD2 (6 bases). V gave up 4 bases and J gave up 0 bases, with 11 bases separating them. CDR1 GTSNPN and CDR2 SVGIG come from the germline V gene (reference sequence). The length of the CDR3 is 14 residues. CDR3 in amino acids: CAWNIAASTDTQYF. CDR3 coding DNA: TGTGCCTGGAATATAGCGGCAAGCACAGATACGCAGTATTTT. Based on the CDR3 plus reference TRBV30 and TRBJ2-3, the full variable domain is SQTIHQWPATLVQPVGSPLSLECTVEGTSNPNLYWYRQAAGRGLQLLFYSVGIGQISSEVPQNLSASRPQDRQFILSSKKLLLSDSGFYLCAWNIAASTDTQYFGPGTRLTVL.

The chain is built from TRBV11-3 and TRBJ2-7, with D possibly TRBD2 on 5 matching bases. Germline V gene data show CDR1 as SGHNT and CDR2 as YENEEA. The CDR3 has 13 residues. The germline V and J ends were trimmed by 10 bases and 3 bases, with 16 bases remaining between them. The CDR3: CATRRRNIYEQYF. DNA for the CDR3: TGTGCCACCCGGAGGAGAAACATCTACGAGCAGTACTTC.

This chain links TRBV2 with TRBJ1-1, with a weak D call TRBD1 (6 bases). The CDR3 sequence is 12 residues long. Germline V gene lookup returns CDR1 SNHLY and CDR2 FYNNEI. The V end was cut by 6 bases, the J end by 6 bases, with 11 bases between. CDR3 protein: CASRGDKAEAFF. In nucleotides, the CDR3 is TGTGCCAGCAGGGGGGACAAGGCTGAAGCTTTCTTT. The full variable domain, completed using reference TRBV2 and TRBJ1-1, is EPEVTQTPSHQVTQMGQEVILRCVPISNHLYFYWYRQILGQKVEFLVSFYNNEISEKSEIFDDQFSVERPDGSNFTLKIRSTKLEDSAMYFCASRGDKAEAFFGQGTRLTVV.

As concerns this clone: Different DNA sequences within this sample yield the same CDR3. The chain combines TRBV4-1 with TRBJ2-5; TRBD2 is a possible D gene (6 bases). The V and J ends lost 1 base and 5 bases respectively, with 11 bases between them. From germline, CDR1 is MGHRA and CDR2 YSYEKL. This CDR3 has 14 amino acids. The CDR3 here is CASSQAGGLETQYF. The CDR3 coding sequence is TGCGCCAGCAGCCAAGCCGGGGGTCTGGAGACCCAGTACTTC.